The rows below give T cell receptor beta chains drawn from one sample of a study of CD8+CD57+ T cells in acquired aplastic anemia. TCRdb recomputed calls from the reads with MiXCR, one row per CDR3 protein. The data hold around 400,000 distinct CDR3 sequences, with about 70% observed a single time. The sample was sorted CD4+, CD8+, or CD8+CD57+ T cells (not recorded which) from PBMCs. All receptors derive from a human donor in good health, serving as a control. Each CDR3 is given with its conserved first and last residue. A D gene is named only where the DNA matches it firmly. For some rows the clone size is stated as once, few or many, or as a class when expanded; others skip it.

D	size	V	J	CDR3	DNA
TRBD2	many	TRBV7-9	TRBJ2-3	CASSLKGRGVAPTDTQYF	TGTGCCAGCAGCTTAAAAGGCCGGGGGGTGGCACCCACAGATACGCAGTATTTT
-	-	TRBV20-1	TRBJ2-1	CSAKWITTYNEQFF	TGCAGTGCTAAATGGATAACTACCTATAATGAGCAGTTCTTC
-	-	TRBV15	TRBJ2-7	CATSLARVREQYF	TGTGCCACCAGCCTAGCCCGGGTGAGAGAGCAGTACTTC
TRBD1	-	TRBV4-2	TRBJ2-3	CASSQGTGRTDTQYF	TGTGCCAGCAGCCAGGGGACAGGGCGCACAGATACGCAGTATTTT
TRBD1	-	TRBV11-2	TRBJ2-1	CASSRTGAPLSSYNEQFF	TGTGCCAGCAGCCGGACAGGGGCACCCCTAAGCTCCTACAATGAGCAGTTCTTC
-	few	TRBV19	TRBJ1-2	CASSYEGWYGYTF	TGTGCCAGTAGTTATGAGGGTTGGTATGGCTACACCTTC
TRBD2	few	TRBV29-1	TRBJ2-3	CSVSGLAGGSTDTQYF	TGCAGCGTTAGCGGACTAGCGGGGGGATCCACAGATACGCAGTATTTT
-	once	TRBV12-3/TRBV12-4	TRBJ1-3	CASRPDANTIYF	TGTGCCAGCAGACCCGACGCGAACACCATATATTTT
TRBD1	-	TRBV2	TRBJ2-5	CASSEDRGIEETRYF	TGTGCCAGCAGTGAAGACAGGGGGATTGAAGAGACCCGGTACTTC
-	many	TRBV7-2	TRBJ1-2	CASSTGIWANYGYTF	TGTGCCAGCAGTACTGGTATCTGGGCCAACTATGGCTACACCTTC
-	once	TRBV7-3	TRBJ2-1	CASSFRSAGGHEQF	TGTGCCAGCAGCTTCAGGTCGGCCGGGGGCCACGAGCAGTTC
-	-	TRBV7-2	TRBJ2-7	CASSSAGGQRQF	TGTGCCAGCAGTTCAGCGGGCGGCCAACGGCAGTTC
TRBD2	-	TRBV7-2	TRBJ2-7	CASSFWTRDEQYF	TGTGCCAGCAGTTTTTGGACTAGAGACGAGCAGTACTTC
-	-	TRBV11-2	TRBJ1-6	CASSFSGRVGSPLHF	TGTGCCAGCAGCTTTTCGGGCCGGGTTGGTTCACCCCTCCACTTT